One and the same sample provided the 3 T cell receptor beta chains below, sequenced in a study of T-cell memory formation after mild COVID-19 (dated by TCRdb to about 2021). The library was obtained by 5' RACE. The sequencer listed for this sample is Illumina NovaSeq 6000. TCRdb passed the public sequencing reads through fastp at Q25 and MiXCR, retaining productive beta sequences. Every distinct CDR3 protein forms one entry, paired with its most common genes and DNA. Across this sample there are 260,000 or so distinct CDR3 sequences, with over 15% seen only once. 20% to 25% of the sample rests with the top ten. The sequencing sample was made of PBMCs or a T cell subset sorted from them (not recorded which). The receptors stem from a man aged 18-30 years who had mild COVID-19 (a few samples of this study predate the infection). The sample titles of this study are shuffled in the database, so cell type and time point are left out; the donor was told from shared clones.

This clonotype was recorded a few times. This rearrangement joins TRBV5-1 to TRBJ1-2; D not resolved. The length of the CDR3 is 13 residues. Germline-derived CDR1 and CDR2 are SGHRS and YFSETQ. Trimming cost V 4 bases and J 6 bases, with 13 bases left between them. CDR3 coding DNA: TGCGCCAGCAGCCCGGGCCTTAGTGATGGCTACACCTTC. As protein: CASSPGLSDGYTF.

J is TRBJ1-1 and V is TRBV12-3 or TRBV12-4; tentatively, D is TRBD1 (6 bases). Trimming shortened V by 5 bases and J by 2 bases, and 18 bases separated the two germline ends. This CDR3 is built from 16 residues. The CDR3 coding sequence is TGTGCCAGCAGTAGCGGGGGGGGCTTCCGAAACACTGAAGCTTTCTTT. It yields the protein CASSSGGGFRNTEAFF.

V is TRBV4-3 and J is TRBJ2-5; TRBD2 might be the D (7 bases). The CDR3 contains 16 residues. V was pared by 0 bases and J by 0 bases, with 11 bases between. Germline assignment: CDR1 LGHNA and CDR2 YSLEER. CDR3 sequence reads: CASSQDRGGDQETQYF. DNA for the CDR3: TGCGCCAGCAGCCAAGACAGAGGGGGGGACCAAGAGACCCAGTACTTC.